Here is one TCR beta chain with its context. The data are from a study of blood T cell repertoires in COVID-19. The overall study: Samples came from the United States, Italy and Spain, spanning acute and convalescent COVID-19.

Germline CDR1 and CDR2: SGHNT and YENEEA. The CDR3 sequence is 13 residues long. The V end was cut by 5 bases, the J end by 5 bases, with 9 bases between. Contact with a PCR-confirmed or clinician-diagnosed COVID-19 case occurred within 2 weeks of entry. Repertoires were generated with immunoSEQ multiplex PCR, while TCRdb's copy carries only in-frame clones and drops some. Of more than 300,000 clones in the sample, roughly nine tenths are singletons; the top ten hold roughly 3.9%. The sample was PBMCs or T cells enriched from blood (not recorded which). The receptor's source is a woman in her twenties or thirties who had been exposed to COVID-19. This sequence joins TRBV11-3 and TRBJ2-2; maybe TRBD1 (6 bases). Here the CDR3 DNA reads TGTGCCAGCAGCCCTCAGGGGACCGGGGAGCTGTTTTTT. This codes for CASSPQGTGELFF.